This is a list of T cell receptor beta chains from one sample in a study of OX40 agonist ivuxolimab in advanced cancers. Only in-frame clones appear in the TCRdb table, and some are missing; sequencing was by immunoSEQ multiplex PCR. The sample yields approximately 65,000 clones, roughly nine tenths seen once. The sequenced sample was CD4+ or CD8+ T cells sorted from blood, obtained in a trial of the OX40 agonist ivuxolimab. All receptors come from an adult with an advanced solid tumor such as melanoma, head and neck, liver or kidney cancer. Both conserved end residues are part of each CDR3. D genes are given only for firm matches. The size entry is marked missing in some rows and otherwise reads once, few, many or a size class.

>once|.|TRBJ1-1|TRBV5-6
CASSLLPGRKNTEAFF
TGTGCCAGCAGCTTGTTGCCAGGGCGGAAGAACACTGAAGCTTTCTTT
>.|.|TRBJ1-5|TRBV4-2
CASSPGSPRELPQHF
TGTGCCAGCAGCCCCGGAAGCCCAAGGGAATTGCCCCAGCATTTT
>.|.|TRBJ1-2|TRBV6-1
CASSDLARNYGYTF
TGTGCCAGCAGTGATCTCGCCAGAAACTATGGCTACACCTTC
>.|TRBD2|TRBJ2-4|TRBV2
CATQREGTKNIQYF
TGTGCCACCCAACGGGAGGGGACCAAAAACATTCAGTACTTC
>.|.|TRBJ1-2|TRBV6-6
CASSYSGGTGGYTF
TGTGCCAGCAGTTACTCAGGAGGGACGGGCGGCTACACCTTC
>.|TRBD1|TRBJ2-7|TRBV27
CASSFVPPPTGVEQYF
TGTGCCAGCAGTTTCGTGCCCCCCCCGACAGGGGTCGAGCAGTACTTC
>.|TRBD2|TRBJ2-4|TRBV6-1
CASSEASNSPGGKNIQYF
TGTGCCAGCAGTGAAGCGTCGAATTCTCCGGGGGGGAAAAACATTCAGTACTTC
>.|.|TRBJ1-1|TRBV10-3
CAISGRDSEAFF
TGTGCCATCAGTGGGAGGGATTCTGAAGCTTTCTTT
>once|.|TRBJ2-6|TRBV12-5
CASGLSGSGANVLTF
TGTGCTAGTGGTTTGTCCGGCTCTGGGGCCAACGTCCTGACTTTC
>.|.|TRBJ1-1|TRBV9
CASSPPTGSTEAFF
TGTGCCAGCAGCCCGCCCACAGGGTCCACTGAAGCTTTCTTT
>once|.|TRBJ2-3|TRBV10-2
CASRGISPTDTQYF
TGCGCCAGCAGGGGCATATCCCCGACCGATACGCAGTATTTT
>.|.|TRBJ2-6|TRBV2
CASQGAARRGGANVLTF
TGTGCCAGCCAGGGCGCTGCCAGGCGGGGTGGGGCCAACGTCCTGACTTTC
>.|.|TRBJ1-1|TRBV4-2
CASRQEVTGYTEAFF
TGTGCCAGCAGGCAAGAGGTCACGGGGTACACTGAAGCTTTCTTT
>.|.|TRBJ1-5|TRBV7-2
CASSSDSQHAPQHF
TGTGCCAGCAGCTCGGACAGTCAGCATGCGCCCCAGCATTTT
>.|TRBD2|TRBJ2-5|TRBV30
CAWSNLAGGRTQYF
TGTGCCTGGAGTAATCTAGCGGGGGGGCGGACCCAGTACTTC
>.|.|TRBJ2-3|TRBV27
CASSGRRKNTDTQYF
TGTGCCAGCAGCGGACGGCGGAAAAACACAGATACGCAGTATTTT
>few|.|TRBJ1-5|TRBV6-1
CASSDQGLGNQPQHF
TGTGCCAGCAGTGATCAGGGCCTGGGCAATCAGCCCCAGCATTTT
>.|.|TRBJ1-5|TRBV18
CASSPYEGRPHQPQHF
TGTGCCAGCTCACCGTATGAGGGGCGGCCCCATCAGCCCCAGCATTTT
>.|TRBD1|TRBJ1-2|TRBV18
CASSPAFSTGDYGYTF
TGTGCCAGCTCACCAGCATTTTCGACAGGGGACTATGGCTACACCTTC
>.|TRBD1|TRBJ2-6|TRBV9
CASSLSYRDRGLGANVLTF
TGTGCCAGCAGTTTATCGTACCGGGACAGGGGGCTTGGGGCCAACGTCCTGACTTTC
>.|.|TRBJ1-1|TRBV7-9
CASSLSLGAGTEAFF
TGTGCCAGCAGCTTATCGCTGGGGGCGGGCACTGAAGCTTTCTTT
>.|.|TRBJ1-2|TRBV4-1
CASSQSLGGLNYGYTF
TGCGCCAGCAGCCAATCTCTGGGGGGGCTGAACTATGGCTACACCTTC